Shown below are 26 T cell receptor beta chains from a single sample sequenced in a study of T cells in Graves' hyperthyroidism and ophthalmopathy. What was amplified from RNA transcripts were TCR beta CDR3 regions. The TCR CDR3 was amplified in a first-round RT-PCR using the HTBI primer set. One entry per CDR3 protein, called by TCRdb with MiXCR from the multiplex PCR reads. There are a few hundred thousand distinct CDR3 sequences in the sample; 20% to 25% occur only once, and about 73% lies in the top ten. The sample consisted of blood. The receptors stem from a man in his fifties with Graves' hyperthyroidism.

Only one count was recorded for this clonotype. J is TRBJ2-1 and V is TRBV6-2 or TRBV6-3; TRBD1 aligns across 10 bases. The J segment lost 14 bases and the V segment lost 5 bases, leaving 9 bases of the junction unmatched. Germline V gene data show CDR1 as MNHEY and CDR2 as SVGEGT. This CDR3 has 13 residues. CDR3 sequence: CASSDRAGTGEFF. Here the CDR3 DNA reads TGTGCCAGCAGTGACCGAGCCGGGACAGGGGAGTTCTTC.

This clonotype was found many times. V is TRBV20-1 and J is TRBJ2-7; D not certain. From germline, CDR1 is DFQATT and CDR2 SNEGSKA (reference sequence). The ends were cut back, 0 bases at V and 3 bases at J, with 12 bases in the middle. The CDR3 consists of 14 residues. This chain's CDR3 is CSARDGTPNYEQYF. The CDR3 DNA sequence: TGCAGTGCTAGAGATGGTACCCCAAACTACGAGCAGTACTTC.

The chain employs TRBV30 and TRBJ1-5; D remains unclear. V was trimmed by 0 bases and J by 3 bases, leaving 9 bases between them. This CDR3 has 14 amino acids. Germline CDR1 reads GTSNPN; CDR2 reads SVGIG (reference sequence). For the CDR3, the DNA is TGTGCCTGGAGTGTACTTAGCGCCAATCAGCCCCAGCATTTT. It specifies CAWSVLSANQPQHF.

The V call is TRBV28, the J call TRBJ2-3; D gene ambiguous. V shed 6 bases and J shed 4 bases, with 17 bases lying between them. CDR1 and CDR2 (germline): MDHEN, SYDVKM. The length of the CDR3 is 15 residues. In DNA, the CDR3 is TGTGCCAGCAGAACTGGAAGTTTAGGCCCAGATACGCAGTATTTT. Encoded protein: CASRTGSLGPDTQYF.

V usage is TRBV20-1 and J usage is TRBJ2-1; weak D call: TRBD1 (6 bases). Between the trimmed V and J ends, which lost 0 bases and 3 bases, there was a span of 12 bases. This CDR3 is built from 15 residues. Germline V CDR1 and CDR2: DFQATT, SNEGSKA (reference sequence). CDR3 nucleotides: TGCAGTGCTAGAGAGACCGCCAGGGGCTACAATGAGCAGTTCTTC. It yields the protein CSARETARGYNEQFF.

The rearrangement joins TRBV9 to TRBJ2-2; the match to TRBD1 covers 10 bases. The CDR3 length is 16 residues. Germline CDR1 reads SGDLS; CDR2 reads YYNGEE. V lost 4 bases to trimming and J lost 4 bases; unmatched junction nucleotides: 7. The CDR3 nucleotides are TGTGCCAGCAGCCCGAGGGGACAGGGGACCACCGGGGAGCTGTTTTTT. It is translated as CASSPRGQGTTGELFF.

This clonotype was seen only a few times. The rearrangement uses TRBV11-3 and TRBJ2-1, with TRBD2 matching over 14 bases. Germline assignment: CDR1 SGHNT and CDR2 YENEEA. This CDR3 has 18 amino acids. J was trimmed by 6 bases and V by 5 bases; bases with no gene match: 12. The chain's CDR3 is CASSLVGLAGEWVNEQFF. DNA of the CDR3: TGTGCCAGCAGCCTAGTGGGACTAGCGGGAGAGTGGGTCAATGAGCAGTTCTTC.

Many counts were recorded for this clonotype. The genes are TRBV5-8 and TRBJ2-1; 16 bases line up with TRBD2. There are 17 residues in the CDR3. Unmatched junction bases numbered 8, after V lost 4 bases and J lost 7 bases. In germline, CDR1 is SGHTS, CDR2 YDEGEE. The CDR3 spells CASSTGLAGGIVNEQFF. CDR3 DNA: TGTGCCAGCAGCACGGGACTAGCGGGAGGGATAGTAAATGAGCAGTTCTTC.

This clonotype was seen a few times. J is TRBJ2-1 and V is TRBV5-1; D gene unclear. The germline V gene encodes CDR1 SGHRS and CDR2 YFSETQ. The germline V and J ends were trimmed by 0 bases and 10 bases, with 11 bases remaining between them. The CDR3 is 13 amino acids. The CDR3 DNA sequence: TGCGCCAGCAGCTTGGCCACGGGTGGAGAGCAGTTCTTC. Translation gives CASSLATGGEQFF.

V gene TRBV12-5 combines with J gene TRBJ2-1, with TRBD2 matching over 12 bases. CDR3 length equals 16 residues. CDR1 and CDR2 (germline): LGHNT, FRNRAP. The junction had 6 bases not matched to a gene; V was cut back by 0 bases and J by 9 bases. The CDR3 DNA sequence: TGTGCTAGTGGTTTGGTCCTGGGACTAGCGGGTGGTGAGCAGTTCTTC. Encoded protein: CASGLVLGLAGGEQFF.

The chain combines TRBV20-1 with TRBJ2-7, with 8 bases lining up with TRBD1. Germline V gene data show CDR1 as DFQATT and CDR2 as SNEGSKA (reference sequence). CDR3 length equals 13 residues. The J segment lost 4 bases and the V segment lost 3 bases, leaving 5 bases of the junction unmatched. This CDR3 is CSARTGAGYEQYF. The CDR3 DNA reads as TGCAGTGCTAGGACAGGGGCGGGGTACGAGCAGTACTTC.

There are many counts of this clonotype. The chain uses TRBV28 and TRBJ2-5; possible D gene TRBD1, 6 bases. This CDR3 is 13 amino acids long. V lost 4 bases and J lost 4, with 10 bases in between. Per germline, CDR1 MDHEN and CDR2 SYDVKM. CDR3 protein: CASSSGDRETQYF. The CDR3 bases are TGTGCCAGCAGTTCAGGGGACCGAGAGACCCAGTACTTC.

This chain's CDR3 is CASSSLGLAGATRLYEQYF. CDR3 nucleotides: TGTGCCAGCAGTTCCCTCGGACTAGCGGGAGCGACTCGCCTCTACGAGCAGTACTTC. The V gene is TRBV27, the J gene TRBJ2-7; 13 bases match TRBD2. V was pared by 4 bases and J by 3 bases, with 15 bases of the junction left unmatched. CDR1 MNHEY and CDR2 SMNVEV come from the germline V gene (reference sequence). The CDR3 runs to 19 residues.

J is TRBJ1-1 and V is TRBV12-3 or TRBV12-4, with D unresolved. V shed 6 bases and J shed 1 base, with 12 bases lying between them. The CDR3 extends over 14 amino acids. CDR3 in amino acids: CASRMDVENTEAFF. As DNA, the CDR3 is TGTGCCAGCAGGATGGACGTAGAGAACACTGAAGCTTTCTTT.

This clonotype came up a few times. This sequence joins TRBV7-3 and TRBJ2-7, with 8 nucleotides matching TRBD2. The CDR3 has 15 residues. Germline values: CDR1 SGHTA, CDR2 FQGTGA. The ends lost 2 bases at V and 3 bases at J; junction bases unmatched: 6. The CDR3 region is CASSLGPGLDYEQYF. DNA of the CDR3: TGTGCCAGCAGCTTAGGGCCGGGACTAGACTACGAGCAGTACTTC.

The sample holds many counts of this clonotype. The chain couples TRBV5-1 to TRBJ2-1; D is tentatively TRBD1 or TRBD2 (5 bases each). From germline, CDR1 is SGHRS and CDR2 YFSETQ. The V gene lost 2 bases and the J gene lost 4 bases, with 13 bases spanning the gap. The CDR3 has 15 residues. CDR3 protein: CASSFSGTQYNEQFF. For the CDR3, the DNA is TGCGCCAGCAGCTTCTCCGGGACCCAGTACAATGAGCAGTTCTTC.

A few counts support this clonotype. The rearrangement joins TRBV3-1 to TRBJ2-7; D unresolved. Germline loops: CDR1 LGHDT, CDR2 YNNKEL (reference sequence). The CDR3 spans 13 residues. V lost 2 bases and J 5 bases, leaving 10 bases between the germline ends. CDR3 loop: CASSQPPADEQYF. The CDR3, as DNA: TGTGCCAGCAGCCAACCCCCCGCGGACGAGCAGTACTTC.

This clonotype appeared many times. The chain joins TRBV2 to TRBJ2-1; D not certain. Trimming took off 4 bases at V and 0 bases at J, with 10 bases between the two ends. The V gene's germline CDR1 is SNHLY and CDR2 FYNNEI. The CDR3 extends over 15 amino acids. This CDR3 reads CASSGATSSYNEQFF. In DNA form, the CDR3 reads TGTGCCAGCAGTGGGGCAACAAGCTCCTACAATGAGCAGTTCTTC.

The genes are TRBV24-1 and TRBJ1-2; 10 bases are shared with TRBD1. With 9 bases clipped from V and 6 bases from J, the junction kept 6 bases outside the gene matches. This CDR3 is built from 13 residues. Germline V gene sequence: CDR1 KGHDR, CDR2 SFDVKD. CDR3 protein: CATQDRGPHGYTF. For the CDR3, the DNA is TGTGCCACCCAAGACAGGGGGCCTCATGGCTACACCTTC.

The V and J genes are TRBV24-1 and TRBJ2-7; D might be TRBD2 (5 bases). This CDR3 comprises 16 residues. The V gene's germline CDR1 is KGHDR and CDR2 SFDVKD. V was pared by 5 bases and J by 0 bases, with 16 bases between. In DNA, the CDR3 is TGTGCCACCAGTGGCTTAACGTCGGGGAACTCCTACGAGCAGTACTTC. Its translation is CATSGLTSGNSYEQYF.

In its sample, this clonotype was seen many times. The rearrangement uses TRBV2 and TRBJ2-7; the D gene is possibly TRBD2 (6 bases). The germline V gene encodes CDR1 SNHLY and CDR2 FYNNEI. V gave up 7 bases and J gave up 7 bases, with 17 bases separating them. The CDR3 extends over 13 amino acids. CDR3 sequence (DNA): TGTGCCAGCACGTGGACGGGAGCGGGTGAGCAGTACTTC. Protein sequence: CASTWTGAGEQYF.

This clonotype was found many times. The rearrangement uses TRBV2 and TRBJ1-5; D is uncertain. The CDR3 contains 14 residues. Per germline, CDR1 SNHLY and CDR2 FYNNEI. The ends were cut back, 5 bases at V and 0 bases at J, with 8 bases in the middle. CDR3 in DNA: TGTGCCAGCAGTACAGACACTAGCAATCAGCCCCAGCATTTT. Its translation is CASSTDTSNQPQHF.

This clonotype showed up just a few times. V gene TRBV4-1 combines with J gene TRBJ1-1; 7 positions agree with TRBD1. CDR3 length equals 17 residues. The J segment lost 0 bases and the V segment lost 0 bases, leaving 7 bases of the junction unmatched. Germline CDR1 is MGHRA and CDR2 is YSYEKL. The CDR3 protein is CASSQDRGGFMNTEAFF. CDR3 sequence (DNA): TGCGCCAGCAGCCAAGACAGGGGGGGGTTCATGAACACTGAAGCTTTCTTT.

V gene TRBV24-1 combines with J gene TRBJ2-2; 8 bases are shared with TRBD1. The V gene end was trimmed by 4 bases and the J gene end by 7 bases; junction bases not matched to a gene: 10. CDR1 is KGHDR and CDR2 is SFDVKD in the germline V gene. The CDR3 sequence is 16 residues long. CDR3 residues: CATSDPSQGADGELFF. The CDR3 DNA follows: TGTGCCACCAGTGACCCCTCGCAGGGGGCGGACGGGGAGCTGTTTTTT.

The rearrangement uses TRBV19 and TRBJ2-6; TRBD2 might be the D (6 bases). Trimming pared 3 bases from V and 3 bases from J, leaving 9 bases between. CDR1 and CDR2 (germline): LNHDA, SQIVND (reference sequence). This CDR3 contains 15 residues. The CDR3 DNA is TGTGCCAGTAGTATGCCGGGGGTTGGGGCCAACGTCCTGACTTTC. Its translation: CASSMPGVGANVLTF.

V and J are TRBV12-3 or TRBV12-4 and TRBJ1-2; the D is unclear. The CDR3 consists of 13 residues. The V gene lost 3 bases and the J gene lost 3 bases, with 8 bases spanning the gap. DNA for the CDR3: TGTGCCAGCAGTTTGGGCTCGGACTATGGCTACACCTTC. This sequence encodes CASSLGSDYGYTF.